This T cell receptor beta chain comes out of a study of cytomegalovirus exposure and HLA in healthy donors. Whole-study results and caveats: The presence/absence work took it that sequencing depth was about the same across donors.

Germline CDR1 reads MDHEN; CDR2 reads SYDVKM. V was cut by 5 bases and J by 10 bases, with 15 bases left in between. The CDR3 is 14 residues long. Regarding this clone: Its antigen is still unknown.

Both 60 Vbeta primers and 13 Jbeta primers went into the PCR. The table came from immunoSEQ multiplex PCR; TCRdb's copy has only in-frame clones and leaves some out. The specimen's table records roughly 62,000 clones. The TCR originated in a woman between 18 and 29 years old in good health and CMV-seronegative. The chain is built from TRBV28 and TRBJ1-6, with D possibly TRBD1 on 6 matching bases. Source material: PBMCs. This CDR3 reads CASSVLTGNSPLHF. In DNA, the CDR3 is TGTGCCAGCAGTGTCCTAACAGGGAACTCACCCCTCCACTTT.